Listed here are 29 T cell receptor beta chains from one sample, sequenced in a study of blood T cell repertoires in COVID-19 (dated by TCRdb to 2020 to 2022). The library was built by means of the immunoSEQ multiplex PCR assay. Sourced from immuneACCESS, this table was stored by TCRdb with only in-frame sequences that have V and J called. A share of the clones is absent; for the studies checked, an unresolved V gene accounts for under half, and the remainder has no known explanation. This sample is represented by fewer than 600,000 clones; 85% to 90% of them were singletons. 0.8% to 0.9% of the sample rests with the top ten. The sequenced material came from peripheral blood. These receptor sequences come from a man aged 18 to 29 with COVID-19, enrolled during active disease.

V usage is TRBV7-9 and J usage is TRBJ2-7; the match to TRBD1 covers 9 bases. Germline values: CDR1 SEHNR, CDR2 FQNEAQ (reference sequence). The CDR3 runs to 14 residues. The V gene end was trimmed by 5 bases and the J gene end by 5 bases; junction bases not matched to a gene: 7. The CDR3 bases are TGTGCCAGCAGCCCAGGGACAGGGTGGAACGAGCAGTACTTC. Protein product: CASSPGTGWNEQYF.

Concerning this clone itself: Other DNA sequences in this sample translate to the same CDR3. The rearrangement links TRBV19 to TRBJ2-2; 7 positions match TRBD2. V lost 1 base to trimming and J lost 4 bases; unmatched junction nucleotides: 3. The CDR3 extends over 15 amino acids. Germline V lookup: CDR1 LNHDA, CDR2 SQIVND (reference sequence). This chain's CDR3 is CASSIGTRSTGELFF. CDR3 DNA sequence: TGTGCCAGTAGTATAGGGACTAGGTCCACCGGGGAGCTGTTTTTT.

The chain carries TRBV7-9 and TRBJ2-2; weak D call: TRBD2 (6 bases). Germline V lookup: CDR1 SEHNR, CDR2 FQNEAQ (reference sequence). The CDR3 runs to 15 residues. V lost 5 bases to trimming and J lost 4 bases, with 14 bases between them. The CDR3 here is CASSRGLTSTGELFF. In DNA form, the CDR3 reads TGTGCCAGCAGCCGTGGACTAACTTCCACCGGGGAGCTGTTTTTT.

The rearrangement links TRBV27 to TRBJ1-5; tentative D call: TRBD1 (6 bases). Germline assignment: CDR1 MNHEY and CDR2 SMNVEV (reference sequence). This CDR3 has 16 amino acids. The V end was cut by 6 bases, the J end by 0 bases, with 15 bases between. The CDR3 DNA is TGTGCCAGCAGACCGAATGGACAGTTTAGCAATCAGCCCCAGCATTTT. Translation gives CASRPNGQFSNQPQHF.

This clone was observed once. CDR3 region: CASSLARTGENYGYTF. The CDR3 DNA follows: TGTGCCAGCAGCTTAGCGCGGACAGGGGAAAACTATGGCTACACCTTC. The chain couples TRBV7-9 to TRBJ1-2; 9 nucleotides line up with TRBD1. This CDR3 spans 16 amino acids. V was pared by 0 bases and J by 2 bases, with 4 bases of the junction left unmatched. CDR1 is SEHNR and CDR2 is FQNEAQ in the germline V gene (reference sequence).

This clone was counted a single time. V usage is TRBV12-3 or TRBV12-4 and J usage is TRBJ1-1; D unresolved. CDR3 length: 13 residues. V lost 7 bases and J 3 bases, leaving 12 bases between the germline ends. The CDR3 reads CASTITRYTEAFF. The CDR3 DNA is TGTGCCAGCACCATCACCAGGTACACTGAAGCTTTCTTT.

The V and J genes are TRBV19 and TRBJ2-5; 14 bases fit TRBD2. The trim removed 10 bases at V and 5 bases at J, leaving 3 bases unmatched. This CDR3 region has 13 residues. Per the germline V gene, CDR1 is LNHDA and CDR2 is SQIVND (reference sequence). CDR3 nucleotide sequence: TGTGCCACCGGGACTAGCGGGAGTGAGACCCAGTACTTC. Translating it yields CATGTSGSETQYF.

J is TRBJ2-6 and V is TRBV11-3; a possible D gene is TRBD2 (5 bases). This CDR3 has 15 residues. The V gene lost 5 bases and the J gene lost 0 bases, with 8 bases spanning the gap. CDR1 SGHNT and CDR2 YENEEA come from the germline V gene. CDR3 nucleotide sequence: TGTGCCAGCAGCGCCCGGGGCTCTGGGGCCAACGTCCTGACTTTC. Translated: CASSARGSGANVLTF.

The rearrangement uses TRBV6-5 and TRBJ2-5; 7 bases agree with TRBD1. V lost 6 bases and J lost 1; bases outside the gene matches: 8. Germline V gene lookup returns CDR1 MNHEY and CDR2 SVGAGI. CDR3 size: 15 residues. The DNA of the CDR3 is TGTGCCAGCAGACCCGGGACAGAGTTCCAAGAGACCCAGTACTTC. It is translated as CASRPGTEFQETQYF.

This clone was observed a few times. The chain joins TRBV28 to TRBJ1-2, with 12 nucleotides matching TRBD1. The V gene's germline CDR1 is MDHEN and CDR2 SYDVKM. J lost 4 bases, V lost 8 bases, and 8 bases had no gene match. The CDR3 has 15 amino acids. In DNA form, the CDR3 reads TGTGCCAGCTACCTCGCGGGACAGGGGGCCTATGGCTACACCTTC. Protein product: CASYLAGQGAYGYTF.

This chain links TRBV5-1 with TRBJ2-7; no definite D call. V lost 0 bases and J lost 4, with 11 bases in between. CDR3 length: 14 amino acids. Looked up from germline, CDR1 is SGHRS and CDR2 is YFSETQ. CDR3 protein: CASSLAAGNYEQYF. CDR3 sequence (DNA): TGCGCCAGCAGCTTGGCCGCAGGAAATTACGAGCAGTACTTC.

CDR3 residues: CASSAEGGGTQYF. As DNA, the CDR3 is TGCGCCAGCAGCGCCGAAGGGGGGGGTACGCAGTATTTT. The chain carries TRBV5-1 and TRBJ2-3; possibly TRBD2 for D (7 bases). Trimming cost V 4 bases and J 8 bases, with 14 bases left between them. CDR3 length: 13 residues. CDR1 SGHRS and CDR2 YFSETQ come from the germline V gene.

The chain carries TRBV19 and TRBJ2-2; TRBD1 matches at 9 bases. The V gene end was trimmed by 5 bases and the J gene end by 5 bases; junction bases not matched to a gene: 6. From germline, CDR1 is LNHDA and CDR2 SQIVND (reference sequence). The CDR3 contains 15 residues. The CDR3 nucleotides are TGTGCCAGTAGTCCACAGGGGGCAGGGACCGGGGAGCTGTTTTTT. This codes for CASSPQGAGTGELFF.

This rearrangement joins TRBV4-1 to TRBJ2-1, with D possibly matching TRBD1 (6 bases). Trimming pared 4 bases from V and 3 bases from J, leaving 19 bases between. The CDR3 loop spans 17 amino acids. Germline V lookup: CDR1 MGHRA, CDR2 YSYEKL. The CDR3 DNA follows: TGCGCCAGCAGCCGCATCCCCACTGCGGACAGCTACAATGAGCAGTTCTTC. Translated, it gives CASSRIPTADSYNEQFF.

This clone turned up a few times. V usage is TRBV4-2 and J usage is TRBJ2-7, with TRBD1 identical over 7 bases. CDR1 LGHNA and CDR2 YNFKEQ come from the germline V gene. The ends lost 1 base at V and 1 base at J; junction bases unmatched: 4. CDR3 length: 15 residues. The CDR3 loop reads CASSQAGDSSYEQYF. The DNA of the CDR3 is TGTGCCAGCAGCCAAGCTGGGGACAGTTCCTACGAGCAGTACTTC.

A word on this clone: Other nucleotide sequences in the sample specify the same CDR3. This chain links TRBV27 with TRBJ1-1, with TRBD1 as a possible D gene (5 bases). Germline CDR1 and CDR2: MNHEY and SMNVEV (reference sequence). V was clipped by 3 bases and J by 0 bases, with 8 bases between them. There are 14 residues in the CDR3. As DNA, the CDR3 is TGTGCCAGCAGTTTGGGGGGATTGAACACTGAAGCTTTCTTT. Protein: CASSLGGLNTEAFF.

The CDR3 DNA sequence: TGCGCCAGCAAGGACAGGGTTTCCACAGATACGCAGTATTTT. Amino acid sequence: CASKDRVSTDTQYF. The chain carries TRBV5-1 and TRBJ2-3, with 8 bases fitting TRBD1. This CDR3 region has 14 residues. Germline V gene lookup returns CDR1 SGHRS and CDR2 YFSETQ. The V and J ends lost 6 bases and 2 bases, in that order; junction bases with no gene match: 5.

This chain links TRBV11-2 with TRBJ2-7; TRBD1 might be the D (6 bases). This CDR3 is built from 17 residues. Germline lookup yields CDR1 SGHAT and CDR2 FQNNGV. V was clipped by 0 bases and J by 3 bases, with 18 bases between them. The CDR3 DNA reads as TGTGCCAGCAGCTTAGATCCAGCGACGGGACACCGCTACGAGCAGTACTTC. Residues: CASSLDPATGHRYEQYF. The whole variable domain, filled in from reference TRBV11-2 and TRBJ2-7, reads EAGVAQSPRYKIIEKRQSVAFWCNPISGHATLYWYQQILGQGPKLLIQFQNNGVVDDSQLPKDRFSAERLKGVDSTLKIQPAKLEDSAVYLCASSLDPATGHRYEQYFGPGTRLTVT.

The chain uses TRBV2 and TRBJ2-7; TRBD1 aligns across 7 bases. CDR3 length equals 15 residues. CDR1 is SNHLY and CDR2 is FYNNEI in the germline V gene. Germline trimming cut 2 bases from V and 3 bases from J; bases unmatched to any gene: 7. In DNA, the CDR3 is TGTGCCAGCAGTGAAAGCTCCGCAGGGGGCTACGAGCAGTACTTC. It specifies CASSESSAGGYEQYF.

V gene TRBV5-4 combines with J gene TRBJ2-1, with TRBD1 matching 8 bases. Germline-derived CDR1 and CDR2 are SGHNT and YYREEE (reference sequence). This CDR3 contains 14 residues. Trimming removed 4 bases from V and 9 bases from J; junction bases left unmatched: 9. The CDR3, as DNA: TGTGCCAGCAGCCTCAGGGGGCAGGGGGGTGAGCAGTTCTTC. This sequence encodes CASSLRGQGGEQFF. Variable domain in full (rest from reference TRBV5-4 and TRBJ2-1): ETGVTQSPTHLIKTRGQQVTLRCSSQSGHNTVSWYQQALGQGPQFIFQYYREEENGRGNFPPRFSGLQFPNYSSELNVNALELDDSALYLCASSLRGQGGEQFFGPGTRLTVL.

This clone was seen just once. The gene calls are TRBV11-2 and TRBJ1-1; D gene uncertain. The CDR3 covers 14 residues. Between the trimmed V and J ends, which lost 4 bases and 4 bases, there was a span of 13 bases. CDR1 and CDR2 (germline): SGHAT, FQNNGV. For the CDR3, the DNA is TGTGCCAGCAGCTCCCGATTCGGGTTCACTGAAGCTTTCTTT. Translated: CASSSRFGFTEAFF. The complete variable domain, with remaining parts taken from reference TRBV11-2 and TRBJ1-1, reads EAGVAQSPRYKIIEKRQSVAFWCNPISGHATLYWYQQILGQGPKLLIQFQNNGVVDDSQLPKDRFSAERLKGVDSTLKIQPAKLEDSAVYLCASSSRFGFTEAFFGQGTRLTVV.

V usage is TRBV12-3 or TRBV12-4 and J usage is TRBJ2-5, with D perhaps matching TRBD1 (6 bases). CDR3 size: 13 residues. Trimming took off 9 bases at V and 5 bases at J, with 16 bases between the two ends. CDR3 DNA: TGTGCCAGTTCCCGCCTGGGGGCTGAGACCCAGTACTTC. This codes for CASSRLGAETQYF.

This chain links TRBV3-1 (or the pseudogene TRBV3-2) with TRBJ2-1; 13 positions agree with TRBD2. From germline, CDR1 is LGHDT and CDR2 YNNKEL (reference sequence). J was trimmed by 8 bases and V by 5 bases; bases with no gene match: 6. CDR3 length: 15 residues. In DNA form, the CDR3 reads TGTGCCAGCAGCTTAACTAGCGGGAGGGCGTATGAGCAGTTCTTC. Translation gives CASSLTSGRAYEQFF.

The rearrangement links TRBV3-1 (or the pseudogene TRBV3-2) to TRBJ2-7; 8 bases are shared with TRBD1. The CDR3 extends over 14 amino acids. The ends lost 6 bases at V and 0 bases at J; junction bases unmatched: 4. Germline-derived CDR1 and CDR2 are LGHDT and YNNKEL (reference sequence). The CDR3 protein is CASRKTGVSYEQYF. The DNA for the CDR3 is TGTGCCAGCAGAAAGACAGGGGTCTCCTACGAGCAGTACTTC.

This clone was detected once. The CDR3 reads CASSETRRGETQYF. CDR3 DNA: TGCGCCAGCAGTGAGACTCGTCGGGGTGAGACCCAGTACTTC. The rearrangement uses TRBV10-1 and TRBJ2-5; possible D gene TRBD2, 5 bases. CDR3 length equals 14 residues. Deletions cut 2 bases from V and 5 bases from J, with 12 bases between. The germline gives CDR1 WNHNN, CDR2 SYGVQD (reference sequence).

The chain carries TRBV27 and TRBJ2-1; tentative D call: TRBD2 (6 bases). The germline V gene encodes CDR1 MNHEY and CDR2 SMNVEV (reference sequence). Deletions cut 0 bases from V and 9 bases from J, with 12 bases between. The CDR3 is 14 amino acids. The CDR3 spells CASSLSGRDGEQFF. DNA of the CDR3: TGTGCCAGCAGTTTATCTGGGCGGGACGGTGAGCAGTTCTTC.

The chain is built from TRBV5-4 and TRBJ2-1, with 8 bases that match TRBD2. CDR1 and CDR2 from the germline V gene are SGHNT and YYREEE (reference sequence). V lost 2 bases to trimming and J lost 6 bases; unmatched junction nucleotides: 7. The CDR3 is 15 residues long. The CDR3 loop reads CASSLPGLGVNEQFF. The CDR3 DNA sequence: TGTGCCAGCAGCTTACCGGGACTAGGGGTCAATGAGCAGTTCTTC.

The rearrangement links TRBV27 to TRBJ1-5; possibly TRBD1 for D (6 bases). This CDR3 region has 14 residues. Germline CDR1 is MNHEY and CDR2 is SMNVEV (reference sequence). V was cut by 7 bases and J by 0 bases, with 10 bases left in between. CDR3 protein: CASMSGDSNQPQHF. In nucleotides, the CDR3 is TGTGCCAGCATGTCAGGGGATAGCAATCAGCCCCAGCATTTT.

This clone was counted a single time. The chain employs TRBV6-5 and TRBJ2-7; tentative D call: TRBD2 (6 bases). The CDR3 is made up of 16 amino acids. Looked up from germline, CDR1 is MNHEY and CDR2 is SVGAGI. V lost 4 bases, J lost 4 bases, and 20 bases lay in between. CDR3 nucleotide sequence: TGTGCCAGCAGTTCCCCCTCCCGGGAGACTAGGTACGAGCAGTACTTC. As protein: CASSSPSRETRYEQYF.